This TCR beta chain was obtained from a study of PD-1 blockade in mismatch repair-deficient tumors. The CDR3 is made up of 16 amino acids. J was trimmed by 0 bases and V by 5 bases; bases with no gene match: 2. The V gene's germline CDR1 is SEHNR and CDR2 FQNEAQ (reference sequence). Generated by immunoSEQ multiplex PCR, the TCRdb table keeps only in-frame clones and is missing some. The repertoire includes about 79,000 clones, approximately 80% of them detected once, and roughly 6% sits in the top ten. PCR or immunohistochemistry showed mismatch repair deficiency in every enrolled patient. This clone was seen only once.

The TCR sequence derives from an adult with mismatch repair-deficient cancer. The material sequenced was peripheral blood, taken 44 weeks after starting pembrolizumab. J is TRBJ2-1 and V is TRBV7-9; 12 bases line up with TRBD2. The CDR3 DNA sequence: TGTGCCAGCAGCCCGACTAGCGGGAGCTCCTACAATGAGCAGTTCTTC. Its protein product is CASSPTSGSSYNEQFF.